This TCR beta chain derives from a study of vaccination and CD4 T cells after COVID-19. Overall study context: Overlapping spike peptides served as the stimulus for the cells. These peptides came from SARS-CoV-2 and from the common cold coronaviruses HCoV-NL63, HCoV-OC43 and HCoV-229E.

General study findings and limits: The analysis of convalescent patients involved relatively few individuals and lacked early post-infection timepoints. Recorded median SARS-CoV-2-reactive clonotype numbers increased from approximately 21 to 38 without reaching significance. In convalescent patients, 304 of 307 vaccine-specific clones were mono-reactive for SARS-CoV-2 spike.

An Oncomine TCR Beta short-read assay was used to sequence the DNA from cultured CD4+ T cells. TCRdb fed the PCR reads into MiXCR, producing one record per CDR3 protein. The sample includes about 20,000 distinct CDR3 sequences, more than 70% of them seen just once. The CDR3 length is 15 residues. Germline V gene sequence: CDR1 SGHNT, CDR2 YENEEA. V shed 5 bases, J shed 9 bases, and the junction held 9 bases outside the gene matches. Treatment meaning: approximately nine-day PBMC culture with coronavirus spike peptide pools or control peptides (ViraFEST assay). Note on this clonotype: Its antigen remains unidentified.

This rearrangement joins TRBV11-3 to TRBJ1-6; 8 positions match TRBD1. The sequence was obtained from a human donor who received a COVID-19 vaccine. Sequences were derived from CD4+ T cells from blood, cultured in vitro, sampled after SARS-CoV-2 vaccination. CDR3 protein: CASSPRQGNGSPLHF. The CDR3 DNA sequence: TGTGCCAGCAGCCCCAGACAGGGGAACGGTTCACCCCTCCACTTT.